This TCR beta chain is from a study of Graves' ophthalmopathy and Graves' hyperthyroidism. This clonotype was seen ten or more times. V was cut by 1 base and J by 4 bases, with 13 bases left in between. Germline CDR1 is MNHNS and CDR2 is SASEGT. This CDR3 comprises 15 residues. RNA transcripts provided the template for amplifying TCR beta CDR3 regions. First-round RT-PCR used HTBI primers; second-round multiplex PCR followed. TCRdb analysed the multiplex PCR reads with MiXCR anew, one entry per CDR3 protein. The sample contains 620,000 or so distinct CDR3 sequences, about 24% of which appear only once. Aged 18 to 65, the patients with hyperthyroidism had under 2 months' duration and were newly diagnosed.

The rearrangement links TRBV6-1 to TRBJ1-2; no clear D gene. The clonotype comes from a woman aged 18-30 years with stable Graves' hyperthyroidism. Some clones in this sample may be carry-over from other donors' samples. Sequencing input: peripheral blood. The CDR3 sequence is CASSEDVGSFYGYTF. CDR3 bases: TGTGCCAGCAGTGAAGACGTCGGGTCTTTCTATGGCTACACCTTC.